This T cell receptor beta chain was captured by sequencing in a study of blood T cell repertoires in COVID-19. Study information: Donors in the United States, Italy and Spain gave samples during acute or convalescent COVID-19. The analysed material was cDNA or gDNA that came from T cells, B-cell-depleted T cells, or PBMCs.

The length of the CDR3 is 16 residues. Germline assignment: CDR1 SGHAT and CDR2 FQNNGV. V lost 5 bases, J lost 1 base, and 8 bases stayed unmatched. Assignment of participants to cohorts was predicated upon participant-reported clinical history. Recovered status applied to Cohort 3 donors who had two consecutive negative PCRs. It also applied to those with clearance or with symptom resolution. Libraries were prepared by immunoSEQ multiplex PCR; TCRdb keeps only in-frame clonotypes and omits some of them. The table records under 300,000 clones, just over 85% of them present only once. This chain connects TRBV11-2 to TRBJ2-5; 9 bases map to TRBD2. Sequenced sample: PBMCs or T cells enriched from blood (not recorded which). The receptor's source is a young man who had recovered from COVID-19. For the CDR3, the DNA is TGTGCCAGCAGCATCTCTAGCGGGATGGTCCAAGAGACCCAGTACTTC. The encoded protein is CASSISSGMVQETQYF. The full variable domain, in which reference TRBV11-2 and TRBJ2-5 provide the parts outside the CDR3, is EAGVAQSPRYKIIEKRQSVAFWCNPISGHATLYWYQQILGQGPKLLIQFQNNGVVDDSQLPKDRFSAERLKGVDSTLKIQPAKLEDSAVYLCASSISSGMVQETQYFGPGTRLLVL.